This record covers a single TCR beta chain. This entry comes from a study of CD8 T cells in Susac syndrome. Study as a whole: Patients with Susac syndrome were, at the time of blood collection, therapy-naive, maintained on corticosteroids, or maintained on intravenous immunoglobulin alone.

With random hexamers, reverse transcription was performed on roughly 0.45 to 1 ug of RNA. A multiplex approach, immunoSEQ multiplex PCR, amplified TCR beta CDR3 across 54 Vbeta and 13 Jbeta. TCRdb re-derived calls from the immunoSEQ multiplex PCR reads in MiXCR, one entry per CDR3 protein. The repertoire holds about 170,000 distinct CDR3 sequences, 95% to 97% seen once, with about 0.13% in the top ten. The receptor's source is a human donor with Susac syndrome. Sequenced: CD4+ T cells from PBMCs.

The CDR3 coding sequence is TGTGCCACCAGCGGCGAGGCCAGGCCCTACGAGCAGTACTTC. Protein: CATSGEARPYEQYF. The chain couples TRBV15 to TRBJ2-7; D unresolved. The CDR3 runs 14 residues. CDR1 and CDR2 (germline): LNHNV, YYDKDF (reference sequence). Trimming took 5 bases from V and 2 from J, leaving 13 bases between them.